This entry concerns a single T cell receptor beta chain. Antigen unknown. This specimen belongs to a study of monozygotic twins with inflammatory bowel disease. Each CDR3 protein gets one entry in TCRdb, which reprocessed the 5' RACE reads and gives no DNA. Its listing shows roughly 150,000 distinct CDR3 sequences. Regarding the study as a whole: The results supported no single strong signal or clonotype associated with IBD.

This clonotype was obtained from a human donor with ulcerative colitis or Crohn's disease, or a healthy co-twin of an affected twin (not recorded which). Sequencing was carried out using blood.

The CDR3 loop reads CASRSSGTGGYNEQFF. The chain carries TRBV28 and TRBJ2-1; TCRdb picks TRBD1, but there is no DNA to check that call. The germline V gene encodes CDR1 MDHEN and CDR2 SYDVKM. This CDR3 contains 16 residues.